The rows below give T cell receptor beta chains drawn from one sample of a study of control samples from healthy donors and cancer patients. Using immunoSEQ multiplex PCR, the repertoire was profiled, and TCRdb retains in-frame clones only, with some absent. The table records under 150,000 clones, around 93% of them present only once. The sample taken for sequencing was PBMCs. The receptors originated from a man aged 50 or older with head and neck cancer. Both conserved end residues are part of each CDR3. A D gene is named only where the DNA matches it firmly. Size is omitted from some rows. Given values are once, few, many or a class for expanded clones.

J gene | D gene | V gene | clone size | CDR3 protein | CDR3 DNA
TRBJ2-2 | NA | TRBV5-1 | NA | CASPTGANGELFF | TGCGCCAGCCCGACTGGGGCGAACGGGGAGCTGTTTTTT
TRBJ2-1 | TRBD2 | TRBV15 | once | CATREAGGPNNEQFF | TGTGCCACCAGGGAAGCGGGGGGGCCAAACAATGAGCAGTTCTTC
TRBJ2-7 | NA | TRBV5-1 | NA | CASSIGQLYEQYF | TGCGCCAGCAGCATCGGACAACTCTACGAGCAGTACTTC
TRBJ2-1 | NA | TRBV19 | NA | CASRERNEQFF | TGTGCCAGTAGGGAAAGGAATGAGCAGTTCTTC
TRBJ1-4 | NA | TRBV9 | NA | CASNSGQANEKLFF | TGTGCCAGCAATTCGGGGCAGGCTAATGAAAAACTGTTTTTT
TRBJ2-3 | TRBD2 | TRBV5-4 | once | CASSLRSSGGSARNF | TGTGCCAGCAGCTTACGTAGTAGCGGGGGGTCGGCGCGCAACTTT
TRBJ2-4 | NA | TRBV13 | NA | CASSLARSAGAAKNIQYF | TGTGCCAGCAGCTTAGCAAGGTCGGCGGGGGCGGCCAAAAACATTCAGTACTTC
TRBJ1-5 | TRBD1 | TRBV4-2 | NA | CASSQDLAGGDGNQPQHF | TGTGCCAGCAGCCAAGACTTGGCAGGGGGCGATGGCAATCAGCCCCAGCATTTT
TRBJ1-6 | NA | TRBV5-4 | NA | CASSLEAANSPLHF | TGTGCCAGCAGCTTGGAGGCCGCTAATTCACCCCTCCACTTT
TRBJ1-2 | NA | TRBV4-3 | NA | CASSQDRGKALASGGYTF | TGCGCCAGCAGCCAAGATCGGGGGAAGGCCCTCGCAAGTGGTGGCTACACCTTC
TRBJ2-1 | TRBD2 | TRBV3-1/TRBV3-2 | NA | CASSPGGTYNEQFF | TGTGCCAGCAGCCCCGGGGGGACCTACAATGAGCAGTTCTTC
TRBJ1-1 | NA | TRBV29-1 | NA | CSVGRGNTEAFF | TGCAGCGTCGGAAGGGGGAACACTGAAGCTTTCTTT
TRBJ2-1 | NA | TRBV15 | few | CATSRPSSRNEQFF | TGTGCCACCAGCAGACCTAGCTCGCGCAATGAGCAGTTCTTC
TRBJ1-6 | TRBD1 | TRBV4-2 | NA | CASSQDPWGQDGFLGNSPLHF | TGTGCCAGCAGCCAAGATCCCTGGGGACAGGATGGGTTTCTGGGGAATTCACCCCTCCACTTT
TRBJ1-2 | NA | TRBV6-1 | NA | CASSEKLNYGYTF | TGTGCCAGCAGTGAGAAATTAAACTATGGCTACACCTTC
TRBJ1-1 | NA | TRBV19 | NA | CASSPDWNTEAFF | TGTGCCAGTAGCCCAGACTGGAACACTGAAGCTTTCTTT